The 8 T cell receptor beta chains below come from one sample, sequenced in a study of beta chain features in type 1 diabetes. Of the isolated RNA, all was reverse transcribed, and so the sequenced material was expressed TCRB transcripts. Sequencing was performed with immunoSEQ multiplex PCR; in TCRdb, only in-frame clones are kept and a portion is missing. In the table there are 150,000 or so clones, roughly a tenth of which are singletons. Sequencing used central memory CD4+ T cells from blood. The receptors were sampled from a man between 18 and 35 years old in good health.

The chain combines TRBV30 with TRBJ1-5; tentatively, D is TRBD1 (6 bases). V shed 0 bases and J shed 6 bases, with 12 bases lying between them. This CDR3 is built from 14 residues. Germline CDR1 GTSNPN, CDR2 SVGIG (reference sequence). The CDR3 DNA reads TGTGCCTGGAGTGTAGCACAGGGTGGTCAGCCCCAGCATTTT. It is translated as CAWSVAQGGQPQHF.

This clone was seen only a few times. The rearrangement uses TRBV15 and TRBJ2-5, with 8 bases aligning to TRBD1. Trimming took 4 bases from V and 4 from J; bases not matched to a gene: 8. The CDR3 loop spans 15 amino acids. Germline CDR1 is LNHNV and CDR2 is YYDKDF (reference sequence). In DNA, the CDR3 is TGTGCCACCAGCACCCGACAGGGGTACCCAGAGACCCAGTACTTC. Its protein product is CATSTRQGYPETQYF. The full variable domain, its missing parts supplied by reference TRBV15 and TRBJ2-5, is DAMVIQNPRYQVTQFGKPVTLSCSQTLNHNVMYWYQQKSSQAPKLLFHYYDKDFNNEADTPDNFQSRRPNTSFCFLDIRSPGLGDTAMYLCATSTRQGYPETQYFGPGTRLLVL.

The J gene is TRBJ2-3, the V gene TRBV7-2; a possible D gene is TRBD2 (6 bases). Trimming stripped 1 base from V and 4 bases from J, with 12 bases between. CDR3 length: 15 residues. Germline V lookup: CDR1 SGHTA, CDR2 FQGNSA. Here the CDR3 DNA reads TGTGCCAGCAGCTTAGGGGGGGTTAGAGCAGATACGCAGTATTTT. Its translation: CASSLGGVRADTQYF.

The CDR3 is CASSAGVSAEAFF. The CDR3 nucleotides are TGCGCCAGCAGCGCAGGGGTTTCCGCTGAAGCTTTCTTT. The rearrangement joins TRBV5-1 to TRBJ1-1, with D maybe TRBD1 (6 bases). The V and J ends lost 4 bases and 6 bases respectively, with 13 bases between them. From germline, CDR1 is SGHRS and CDR2 YFSETQ. The CDR3 extends over 13 amino acids.

V usage is TRBV11-1 and J usage is TRBJ2-5; the match to TRBD2 covers 7 bases. Germline-derived CDR1 and CDR2 are SGHAT and FQDESV (reference sequence). The CDR3 is 14 residues long. Unmatched junction bases numbered 8, after V lost 4 bases and J lost 6 bases. The CDR3 DNA is TGTGCCAGCAGCTCTCGGAGGGAGGGACAGACCCAGTACTTC. Translating gives CASSSRREGQTQYF.

The chain employs TRBV27 and TRBJ2-7; D gene uncertain. V lost 3 bases and J lost 7, with 7 bases in between. CDR3 length equals 11 residues. Germline values: CDR1 MNHEY, CDR2 SMNVEV (reference sequence). The CDR3 protein is CASSFRREQYF. The CDR3, as DNA: TGTGCCAGCAGTTTCCGCAGGGAGCAGTACTTC.

The CDR3 sequence is CASSRDIFRETQYF. Here the CDR3 DNA reads TGCGCCAGCAGCCGGGACATTTTCCGAGAGACCCAGTACTTC. This rearrangement joins TRBV4-3 to TRBJ2-5; perhaps TRBD1 as D (6 bases). The CDR3 is 14 residues long. Germline V lookup: CDR1 LGHNA, CDR2 YSLEER. Trimming cost V 4 bases and J 4 bases, with 13 bases left between them.

The rearrangement joins TRBV9 to TRBJ2-5; TRBD1 is a possible D gene (6 bases). Trimming removed 4 bases at V and 6 bases at J, with 13 bases between. Germline V gene lookup returns CDR1 SGDLS and CDR2 YYNGEE. CDR3 length equals 13 residues. This CDR3 is CASSKQGKQTQYF. In DNA, the CDR3 is TGTGCCAGCAGCAAACAGGGCAAGCAGACCCAGTACTTC.